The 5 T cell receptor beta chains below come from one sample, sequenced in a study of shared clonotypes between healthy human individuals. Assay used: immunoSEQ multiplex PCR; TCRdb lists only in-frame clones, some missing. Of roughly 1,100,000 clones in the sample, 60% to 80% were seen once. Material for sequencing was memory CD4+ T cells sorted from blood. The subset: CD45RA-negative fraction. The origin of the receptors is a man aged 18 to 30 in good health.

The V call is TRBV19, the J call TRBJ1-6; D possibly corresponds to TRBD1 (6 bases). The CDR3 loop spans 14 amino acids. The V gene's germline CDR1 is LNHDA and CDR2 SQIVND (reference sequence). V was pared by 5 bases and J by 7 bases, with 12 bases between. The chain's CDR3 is CASSDRGQNSPLHF. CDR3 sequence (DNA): TGTGCCAGTAGTGATAGGGGACAAAATTCACCCCTCCACTTT.

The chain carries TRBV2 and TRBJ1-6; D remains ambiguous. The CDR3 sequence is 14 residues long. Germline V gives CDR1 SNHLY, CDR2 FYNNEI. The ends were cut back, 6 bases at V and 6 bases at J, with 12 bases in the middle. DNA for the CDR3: TGTGCCAGCAGCCGGACCGGCATTAATTCACCCCTCCACTTT. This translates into CASSRTGINSPLHF.

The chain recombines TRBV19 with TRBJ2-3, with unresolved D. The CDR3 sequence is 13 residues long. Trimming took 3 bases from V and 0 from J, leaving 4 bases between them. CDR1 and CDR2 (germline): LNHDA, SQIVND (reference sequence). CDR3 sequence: CASSMPSTDTQYF. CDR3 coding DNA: TGTGCCAGTAGTATGCCTAGCACAGATACGCAGTATTTT. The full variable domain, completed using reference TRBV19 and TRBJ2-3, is DGGITQSPKYLFRKEGQNVTLSCEQNLNHDAMYWYRQDPGQGLRLIYYSQIVNDFQKGDIAEGYSVSREKKESFPLTVTSAQKNPTAFYLCASSMPSTDTQYFGPGTRLTVL.

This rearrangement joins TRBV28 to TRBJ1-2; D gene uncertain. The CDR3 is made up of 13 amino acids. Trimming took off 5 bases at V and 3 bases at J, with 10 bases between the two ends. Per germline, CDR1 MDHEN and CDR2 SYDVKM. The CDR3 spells CASSADTYYGYTF. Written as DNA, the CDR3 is TGTGCCAGCAGTGCCGACACTTACTATGGCTACACCTTC.

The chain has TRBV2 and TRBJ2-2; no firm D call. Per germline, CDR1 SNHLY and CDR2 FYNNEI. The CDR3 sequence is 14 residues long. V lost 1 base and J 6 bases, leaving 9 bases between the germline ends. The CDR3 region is CASSEEDRAGELFF. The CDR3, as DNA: TGTGCCAGCAGTGAAGAAGACCGCGCCGGGGAGCTGTTTTTT.